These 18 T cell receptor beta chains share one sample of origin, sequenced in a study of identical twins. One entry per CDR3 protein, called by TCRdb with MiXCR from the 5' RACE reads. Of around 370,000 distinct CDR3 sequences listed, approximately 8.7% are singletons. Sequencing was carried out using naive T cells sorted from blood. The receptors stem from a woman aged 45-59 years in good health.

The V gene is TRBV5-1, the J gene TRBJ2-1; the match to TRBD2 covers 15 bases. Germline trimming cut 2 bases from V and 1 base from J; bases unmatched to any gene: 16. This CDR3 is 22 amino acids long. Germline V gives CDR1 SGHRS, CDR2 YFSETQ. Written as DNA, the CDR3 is TGCGCCAGCAGCTTCAGGGGAGGTTGGGGACTAGCGGGGGGTAGATCCTACAATGAGCAGTTCTTC. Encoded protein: CASSFRGGWGLAGGRSYNEQFF.

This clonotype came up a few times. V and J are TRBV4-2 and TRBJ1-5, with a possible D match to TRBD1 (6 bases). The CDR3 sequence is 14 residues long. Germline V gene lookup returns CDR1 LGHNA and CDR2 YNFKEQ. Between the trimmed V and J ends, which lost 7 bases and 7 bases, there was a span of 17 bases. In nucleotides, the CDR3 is TGTGCCAGCACCCCAAGTGGGGGCGGCCAGCCCCAGCATTTT. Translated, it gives CASTPSGGGQPQHF.

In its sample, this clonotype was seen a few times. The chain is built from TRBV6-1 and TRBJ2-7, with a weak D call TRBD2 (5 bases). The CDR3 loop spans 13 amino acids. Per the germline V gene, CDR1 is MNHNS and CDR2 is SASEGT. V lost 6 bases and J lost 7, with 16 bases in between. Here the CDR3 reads CASREEHRTEQYV. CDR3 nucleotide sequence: TGTGCCAGCAGGGAGGAACACCGCACGGAGCAGTACGTC.

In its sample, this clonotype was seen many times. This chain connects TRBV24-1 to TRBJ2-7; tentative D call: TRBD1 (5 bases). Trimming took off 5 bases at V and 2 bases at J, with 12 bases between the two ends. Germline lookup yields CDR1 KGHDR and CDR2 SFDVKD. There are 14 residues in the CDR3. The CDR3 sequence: CATSASDSPYEQYF. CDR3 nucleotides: TGTGCCACCAGTGCCTCCGACAGTCCCTACGAGCAGTACTTC.

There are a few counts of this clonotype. CDR3 DNA sequence: TGTGCCAGCAGTTTAGTGGGAGTCGAAAAACTGTTTTTT. It encodes CASSLVGVEKLFF. V gene TRBV12-3 or TRBV12-4 combines with J gene TRBJ1-4, with D hard to call. The CDR3 totals 13 residues. Trimming took 1 base from V and 8 from J, leaving 8 bases between them.

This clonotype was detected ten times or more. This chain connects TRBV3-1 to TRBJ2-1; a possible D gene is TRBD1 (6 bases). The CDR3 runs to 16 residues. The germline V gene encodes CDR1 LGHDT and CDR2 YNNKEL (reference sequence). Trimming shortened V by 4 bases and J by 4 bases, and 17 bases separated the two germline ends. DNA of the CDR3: TGTGCCAGCAGCCCACCAACAGGGTATACGTACAATGAGCAGTTCTTC. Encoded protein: CASSPPTGYTYNEQFF.

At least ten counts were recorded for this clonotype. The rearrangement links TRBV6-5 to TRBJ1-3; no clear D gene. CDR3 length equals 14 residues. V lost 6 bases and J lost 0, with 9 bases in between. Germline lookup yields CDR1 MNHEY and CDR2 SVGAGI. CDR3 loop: CASRRGSSGNTIYF. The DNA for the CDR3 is TGTGCCAGCAGGCGAGGGAGCTCTGGAAACACCATATATTTT.

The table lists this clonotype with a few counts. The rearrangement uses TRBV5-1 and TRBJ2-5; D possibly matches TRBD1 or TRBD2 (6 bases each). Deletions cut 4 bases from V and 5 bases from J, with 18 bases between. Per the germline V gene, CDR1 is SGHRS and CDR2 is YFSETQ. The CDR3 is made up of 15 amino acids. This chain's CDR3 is CASSRGGTTPETQYF. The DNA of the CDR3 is TGCGCCAGCAGCCGGGGCGGGACAACCCCCGAGACCCAGTACTTC.

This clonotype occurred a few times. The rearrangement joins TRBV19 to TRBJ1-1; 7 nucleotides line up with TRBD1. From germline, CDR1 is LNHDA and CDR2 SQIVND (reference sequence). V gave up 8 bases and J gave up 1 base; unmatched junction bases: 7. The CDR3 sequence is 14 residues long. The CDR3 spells CASQIRDRNTEAFF. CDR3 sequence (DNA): TGTGCCAGTCAGATCCGGGACAGGAACACTGAAGCTTTCTTT.

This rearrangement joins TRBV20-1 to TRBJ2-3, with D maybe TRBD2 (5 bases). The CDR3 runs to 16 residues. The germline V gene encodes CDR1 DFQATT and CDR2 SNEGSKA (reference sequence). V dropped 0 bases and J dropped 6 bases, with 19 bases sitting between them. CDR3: CSARDPLAEYGDTQYF. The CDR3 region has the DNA TGCAGTGCTAGAGATCCTCTAGCCGAATATGGGGATACGCAGTATTTT.

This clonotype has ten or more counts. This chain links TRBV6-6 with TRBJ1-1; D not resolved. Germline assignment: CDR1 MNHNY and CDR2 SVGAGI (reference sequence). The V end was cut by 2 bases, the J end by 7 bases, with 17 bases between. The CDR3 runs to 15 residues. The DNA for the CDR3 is TGTGCCAGCAGTTACGGGGTACTAGGTAGCCGTGAAGCTTTCTTT. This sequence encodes CASSYGVLGSREAFF.

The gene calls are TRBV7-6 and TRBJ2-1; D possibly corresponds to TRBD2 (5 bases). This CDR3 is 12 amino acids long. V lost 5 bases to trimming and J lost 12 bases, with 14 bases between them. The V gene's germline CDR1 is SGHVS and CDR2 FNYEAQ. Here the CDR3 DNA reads TGTGCCAGCAGCAACACGGGATCCGGGCAGTTCTTC. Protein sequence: CASSNTGSGQFF.

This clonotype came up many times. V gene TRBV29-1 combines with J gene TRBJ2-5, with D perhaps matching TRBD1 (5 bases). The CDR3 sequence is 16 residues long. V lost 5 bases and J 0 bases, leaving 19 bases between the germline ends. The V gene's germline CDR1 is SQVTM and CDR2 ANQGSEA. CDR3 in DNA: TGCAGCGTTTACTACTCAGGGCCGGCGTACCAAGAGACCCAGTACTTC. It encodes CSVYYSGPAYQETQYF. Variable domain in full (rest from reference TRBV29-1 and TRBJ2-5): SAVISQKPSRDICQRGTSLTIQCQVDSQVTMMFWYRQQPGQSLTLIATANQGSEATYESGFVIDKFPISRPNLTFSTLTVSNMSPEDSSIYLCSVYYSGPAYQETQYFGPGTRLLVL.

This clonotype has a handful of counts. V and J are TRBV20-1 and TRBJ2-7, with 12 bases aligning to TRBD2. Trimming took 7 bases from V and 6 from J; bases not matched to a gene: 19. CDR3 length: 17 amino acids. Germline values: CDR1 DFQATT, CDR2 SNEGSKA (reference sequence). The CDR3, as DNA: TGCAGTGTTAACCCGACTAGCGGGAGTGGCGGGTCGGGCGAGCAGTACTTC. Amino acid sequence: CSVNPTSGSGGSGEQYF.

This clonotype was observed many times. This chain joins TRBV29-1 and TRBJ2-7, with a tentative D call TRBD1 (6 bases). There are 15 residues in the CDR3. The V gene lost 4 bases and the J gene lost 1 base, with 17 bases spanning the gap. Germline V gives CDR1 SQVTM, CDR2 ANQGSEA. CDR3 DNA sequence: TGCAGCGTTGTCCAGGGGTGGCCAAATTCCTACGAGCAGTACTTC. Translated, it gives CSVVQGWPNSYEQYF.

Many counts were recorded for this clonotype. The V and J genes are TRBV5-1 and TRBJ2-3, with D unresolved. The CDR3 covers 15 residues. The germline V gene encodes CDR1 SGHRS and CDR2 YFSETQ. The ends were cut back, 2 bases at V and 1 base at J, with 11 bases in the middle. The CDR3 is CASSFVADRTDTQYF. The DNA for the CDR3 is TGCGCCAGCAGCTTCGTGGCCGATCGCACAGATACGCAGTATTTT.

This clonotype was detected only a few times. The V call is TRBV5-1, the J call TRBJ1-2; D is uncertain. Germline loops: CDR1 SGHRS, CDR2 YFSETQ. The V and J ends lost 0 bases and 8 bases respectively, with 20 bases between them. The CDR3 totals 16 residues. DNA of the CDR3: TGCGCCAGCAGCTTGGGAATATCCGGCTGGACTGACGGCTACACCTTC. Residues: CASSLGISGWTDGYTF.

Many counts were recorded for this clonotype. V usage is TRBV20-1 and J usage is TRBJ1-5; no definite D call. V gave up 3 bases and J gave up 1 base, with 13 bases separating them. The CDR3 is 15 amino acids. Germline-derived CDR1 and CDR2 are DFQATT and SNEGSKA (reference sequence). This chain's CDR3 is CSASLDGMSNQPQHF. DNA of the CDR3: TGCAGTGCTAGTTTGGACGGAATGAGCAATCAGCCCCAGCATTTT.